A selection of T cell receptor beta chains follows, all from one sample in a study of T cell changes during pregnancy in multiple sclerosis. Sequencing was performed with immunoSEQ multiplex PCR; in TCRdb, only in-frame clones are kept and a portion is missing. The repertoire holds about 69,000 clones, over 75% seen once, with about 0.27% in the top ten. The specimen was CD4+ T cells from peripheral blood mononuclear cells, collected in the third trimester of pregnancy. Receptor source: a female donor in good health, enrolled as a control in a pregnancy study. CDR3s include the opening cysteine and the closing phenylalanine or tryptophan. Fields, in order: D gene, J gene, V gene, CDR3 protein, CDR3 DNA. The D gene is left open where the match is weak.

- | TRBJ1-6 | TRBV9 | CASSAGSSSPLHF | TGTGCCAGCAGCGCAGGAAGTTCCTCACCCCTCCACTTT
TRBD1 | TRBJ2-7 | TRBV5-1 | CASSTDGQVVGYEQYF | TGCGCCAGCAGCACAGACGGACAGGTAGTAGGCTACGAGCAGTACTTC
- | TRBJ2-3 | TRBV4-3 | CASSQDSSRNTQYF | TGCGCCAGCAGCCAAGATAGTTCGAGAAATACGCAGTATTTT
TRBD2 | TRBJ2-5 | TRBV7-9 | CASSRGLAGGKETQYF | TGTGCCAGCAGCCGTGGACTAGCGGGGGGGAAAGAGACCCAGTACTTC
- | TRBJ2-3 | TRBV2 | CASSEMGGGTDTQYF | TGTGCCAGCAGTGAAATGGGGGGTGGTACAGATACGCAGTATTTT
- | TRBJ1-2 | TRBV29-1 | CSVEEPGGYGYTF | TGCAGCGTTGAAGAACCGGGTGGGTATGGCTACACCTTC
TRBD1 | TRBJ2-4 | TRBV6-5 | CASSYSYRGRDIQYF | TGTGCCAGCAGTTACTCGTACAGGGGACGTGACATTCAGTACTTC
- | TRBJ1-2 | TRBV5-4 | CASSPGREGANYGYTF | TGTGCCAGCAGCCCCGGGCGGGAGGGAGCTAACTATGGCTACACCTTC
TRBD1 | TRBJ1-2 | TRBV19 | CASSISALRDRDGYTF | TGTGCCAGTAGTATTTCGGCCCTCCGGGACAGGGACGGCTACACCTTC
TRBD1 | TRBJ2-7 | TRBV29-1 | CSVGTGEIYEQYF | TGCAGCGTCGGGACAGGGGAAATCTACGAGCAGTACTTC
- | TRBJ2-2 | TRBV7-3 | CASSLDTRDTGELFF | TGTGCCAGCAGCCTAGACACCAGGGACACCGGGGAGCTGTTTTTT
- | TRBJ2-1 | TRBV6-6 | CASSYKGSYNEQFF | TGTGCCAGCAGTTATAAGGGGTCCTACAATGAGCAGTTCTTC
TRBD2 | TRBJ2-1 | TRBV30 | CAWRDWGGLDEQFF | TGTGCCTGGAGGGACTGGGGGGGTCTCGATGAGCAGTTCTTC
- | TRBJ1-1 | TRBV7-2 | CASSPRTVMNTEAFF | TGTGCCAGCAGCCCCCGTACGGTGATGAACACTGAAGCTTTCTTT
TRBD2 | TRBJ2-1 | TRBV30 | CAWIVAGGAYNEQFF | TGTGCCTGGATTGTAGCGGGGGGGGCATACAATGAGCAGTTCTTC
TRBD2 | TRBJ2-7 | TRBV4-2 | CASSRTGGAYEQYF | TGTGCCAGCAGCCGGACGGGGGGAGCCTACGAGCAGTACTTC
- | TRBJ2-3 | TRBV7-9 | CASSLAAVSTDTQYF | TGTGCCAGCAGCTTAGCGGCGGTGAGCACAGATACGCAGTATTTT
TRBD1 | TRBJ1-3 | TRBV9 | CASSSADRANTIYF | TGTGCCAGCAGCTCTGCGGACAGGGCAAACACCATATATTTT
TRBD2 | TRBJ2-3 | TRBV4-2 | CASSPTGGPGPTDTQYF | TGTGCCAGCAGTCCAACGGGGGGACCCGGTCCCACAGATACGCAGTATTTT
- | TRBJ2-7 | TRBV4-1 | CASSPGTLRSYEQYF | TGCGCCAGCAGCCCCGGGACTTTACGGTCCTACGAGCAGTACTTC
TRBD1 | TRBJ1-3 | TRBV19 | CASSTGTGLGNTIYF | TGTGCCAGTAGTACCGGGACAGGGCTCGGAAACACCATATATTTT
- | TRBJ1-5 | TRBV4-3 | CASSQAPGYQPQHF | TGCGCCAGCAGCCAAGCCCCAGGGTATCAGCCCCAGCATTTT
- | TRBJ1-3 | TRBV4-3 | CASSQEVGHSSSGNTIYF | TGCGCCAGCAGCCAAGAAGTAGGACATTCGAGCTCTGGAAACACCATATATTTT